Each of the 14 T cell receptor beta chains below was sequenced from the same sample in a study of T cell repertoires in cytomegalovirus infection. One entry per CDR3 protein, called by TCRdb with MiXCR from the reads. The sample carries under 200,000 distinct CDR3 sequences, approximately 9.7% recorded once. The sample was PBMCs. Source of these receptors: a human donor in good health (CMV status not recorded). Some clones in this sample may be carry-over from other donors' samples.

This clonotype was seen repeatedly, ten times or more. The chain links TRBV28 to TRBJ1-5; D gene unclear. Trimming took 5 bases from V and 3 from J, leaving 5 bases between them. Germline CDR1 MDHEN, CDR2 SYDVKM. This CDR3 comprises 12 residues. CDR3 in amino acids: CASSITNQPQHF. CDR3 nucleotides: TGTGCCAGCAGTATAACCAATCAGCCCCAGCATTTT.

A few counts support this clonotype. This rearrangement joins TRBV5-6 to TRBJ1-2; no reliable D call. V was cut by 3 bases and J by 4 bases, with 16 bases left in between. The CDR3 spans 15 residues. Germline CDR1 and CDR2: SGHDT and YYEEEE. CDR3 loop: CASSSNAGRAYGYTF. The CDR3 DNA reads TGTGCCAGCAGCTCGAACGCGGGGAGGGCCTATGGCTACACCTTC. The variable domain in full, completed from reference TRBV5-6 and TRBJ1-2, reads DAGVTQSPTHLIKTRGQQVTLRCSPKSGHDTVSWYQQALGQGPQFIFQYYEEEERQRGNFPDRFSGHQFPNYSSELNVNALLLGDSALYLCASSSNAGRAYGYTFGSGTRLTVV.

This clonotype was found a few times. CDR3 region: CASSQCRDGDNQPQHF. For the CDR3, the DNA is TGCGCCAGCAGTCAGTGCCGGGACGGAGACAATCAGCCCCAGCATTTT. V and J are TRBV23-1 and TRBJ1-5; possibly TRBD1 for D (5 bases). TRBV23-1 is an open reading frame whose function is uncertain. The CDR3 sequence is 16 residues long. The V end was cut by 3 bases, the J end by 3 bases, with 15 bases between.

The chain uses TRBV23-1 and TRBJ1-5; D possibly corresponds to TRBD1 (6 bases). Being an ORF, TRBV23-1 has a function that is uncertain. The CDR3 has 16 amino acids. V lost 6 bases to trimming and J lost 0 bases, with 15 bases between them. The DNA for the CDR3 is TGCGCCAGCAGAGGGCCGGGACACGTTAGCAATCAGCCCCAGCATTTT. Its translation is CASRGPGHVSNQPQHF.

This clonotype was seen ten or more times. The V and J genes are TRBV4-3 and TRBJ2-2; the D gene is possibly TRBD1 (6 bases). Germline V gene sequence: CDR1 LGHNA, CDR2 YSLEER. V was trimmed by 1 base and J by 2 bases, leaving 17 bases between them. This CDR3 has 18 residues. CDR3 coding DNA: TGCGCCAGCAGCCAAGTGGTAATAACAGGGAAAAACACCGGGGAGCTGTTTTTT. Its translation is CASSQVVITGKNTGELFF.

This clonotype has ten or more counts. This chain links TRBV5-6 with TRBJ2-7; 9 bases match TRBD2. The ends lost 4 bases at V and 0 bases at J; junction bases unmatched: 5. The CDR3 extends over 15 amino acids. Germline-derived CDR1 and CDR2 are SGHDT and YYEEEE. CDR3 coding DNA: TGTGCCAGCAGCAAGGGAGCGGGGGGCTCCTACGAGCAGTACTTC. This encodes CASSKGAGGSYEQYF.

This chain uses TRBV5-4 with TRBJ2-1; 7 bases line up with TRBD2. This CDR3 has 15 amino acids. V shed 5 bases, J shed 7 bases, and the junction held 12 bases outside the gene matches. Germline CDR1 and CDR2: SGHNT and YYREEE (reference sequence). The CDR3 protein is CASSFDLAAWNEQFF. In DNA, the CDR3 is TGTGCCAGCAGTTTTGACCTAGCGGCTTGGAATGAGCAGTTCTTC.

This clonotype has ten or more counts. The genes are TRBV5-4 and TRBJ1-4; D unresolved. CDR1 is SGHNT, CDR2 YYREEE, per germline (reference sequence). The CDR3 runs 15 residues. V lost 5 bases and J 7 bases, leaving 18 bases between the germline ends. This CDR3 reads CASSYRGQAAEKLFF. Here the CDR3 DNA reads TGTGCCAGCAGTTATAGAGGGCAGGCGGCTGAAAAACTGTTTTTT.

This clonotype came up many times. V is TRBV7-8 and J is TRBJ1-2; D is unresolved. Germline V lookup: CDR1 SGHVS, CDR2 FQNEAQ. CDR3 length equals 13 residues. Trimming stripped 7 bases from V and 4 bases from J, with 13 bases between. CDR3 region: CASTRTGSYGYTF. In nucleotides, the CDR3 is TGTGCCAGCACTCGGACGGGCTCCTATGGCTACACCTTC.

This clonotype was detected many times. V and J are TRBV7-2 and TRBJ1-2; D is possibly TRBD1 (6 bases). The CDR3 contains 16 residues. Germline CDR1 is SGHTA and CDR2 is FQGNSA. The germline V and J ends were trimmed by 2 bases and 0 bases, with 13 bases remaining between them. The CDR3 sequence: CASSLQGTSANYGYTF. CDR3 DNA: TGTGCCAGCAGCTTACAGGGGACGTCAGCTAACTATGGCTACACCTTC. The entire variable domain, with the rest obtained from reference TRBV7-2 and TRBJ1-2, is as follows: GAGVSQSPSNKVTEKGKDVELRCDPISGHTALYWYRQSLGQGLEFLIYFQGNSAPDKSGLPSDRFSAERTGGSVSTLTIQRTQQEDSAVYLCASSLQGTSANYGYTFGSGTRLTVV.

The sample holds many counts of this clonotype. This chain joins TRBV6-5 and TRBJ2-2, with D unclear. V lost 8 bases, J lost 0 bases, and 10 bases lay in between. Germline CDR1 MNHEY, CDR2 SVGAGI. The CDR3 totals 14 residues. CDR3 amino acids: CASRRRTNTGELFF. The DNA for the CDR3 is TGTGCCAGCCGACGTAGGACGAACACCGGGGAGCTGTTTTTT.

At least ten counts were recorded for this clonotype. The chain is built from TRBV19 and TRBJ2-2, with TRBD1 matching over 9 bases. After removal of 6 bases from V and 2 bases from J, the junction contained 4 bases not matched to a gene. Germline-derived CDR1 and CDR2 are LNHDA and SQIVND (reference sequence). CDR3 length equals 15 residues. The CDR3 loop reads CASRGTGYNTGELFF. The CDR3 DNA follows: TGTGCCAGTAGAGGGACAGGGTATAACACCGGGGAGCTGTTTTTT.

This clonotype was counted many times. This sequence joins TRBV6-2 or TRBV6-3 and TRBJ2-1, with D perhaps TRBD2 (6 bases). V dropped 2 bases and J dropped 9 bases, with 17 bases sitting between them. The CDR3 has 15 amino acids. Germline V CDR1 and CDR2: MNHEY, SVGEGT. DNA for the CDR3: TGTGCCAGCAGTTACCCTGGGGGGAGTAGGGCTGAGCAGTTCTTC. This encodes CASSYPGGSRAEQFF.

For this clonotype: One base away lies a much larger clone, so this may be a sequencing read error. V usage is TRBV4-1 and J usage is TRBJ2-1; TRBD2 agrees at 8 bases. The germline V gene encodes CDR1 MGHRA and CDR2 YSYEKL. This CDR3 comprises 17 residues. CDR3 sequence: CTSSQEGGTSGYNEQFF. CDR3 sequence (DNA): TGCACCAGCAGCCAAGAAGGTGGCACTAGCGGATACAATGAGCAGTTCTTC.